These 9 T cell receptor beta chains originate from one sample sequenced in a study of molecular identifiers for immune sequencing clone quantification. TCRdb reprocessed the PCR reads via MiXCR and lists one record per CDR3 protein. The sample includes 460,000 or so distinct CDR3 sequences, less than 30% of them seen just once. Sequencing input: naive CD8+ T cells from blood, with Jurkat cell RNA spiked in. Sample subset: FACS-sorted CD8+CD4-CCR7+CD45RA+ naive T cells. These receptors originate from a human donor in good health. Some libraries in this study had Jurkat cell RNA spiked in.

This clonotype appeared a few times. The CDR3 sequence: CASSSRTGGYTGELFF. The CDR3, as DNA: TGTGCCAGCAGCTCCCGGACAGGCGGGTACACCGGGGAGCTGTTTTTT. The chain has TRBV7-9 and TRBJ2-2, with 7 bases that match TRBD1. The ends lost 4 bases at V and 3 bases at J; junction bases unmatched: 8. The CDR3 contains 16 residues. Germline CDR1 and CDR2: SEHNR and FQNEAQ (reference sequence).

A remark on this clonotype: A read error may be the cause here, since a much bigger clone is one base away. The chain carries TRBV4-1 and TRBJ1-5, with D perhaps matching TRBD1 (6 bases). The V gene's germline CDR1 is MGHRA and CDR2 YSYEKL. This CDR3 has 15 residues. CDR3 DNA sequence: TGCGCCCGCAGCCAAGATTCGGGGGCTAGTCAGCCCCAGCATTTT. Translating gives CARSQDSGASQPQHF.

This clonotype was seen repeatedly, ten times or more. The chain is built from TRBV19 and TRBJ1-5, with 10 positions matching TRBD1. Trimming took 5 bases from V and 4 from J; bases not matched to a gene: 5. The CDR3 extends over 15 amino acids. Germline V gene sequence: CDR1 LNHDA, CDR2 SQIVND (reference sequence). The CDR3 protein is CASSLGQGGNQPQHF. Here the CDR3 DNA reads TGTGCCAGTAGTCTTGGACAGGGGGGGAATCAGCCCCAGCATTTT.

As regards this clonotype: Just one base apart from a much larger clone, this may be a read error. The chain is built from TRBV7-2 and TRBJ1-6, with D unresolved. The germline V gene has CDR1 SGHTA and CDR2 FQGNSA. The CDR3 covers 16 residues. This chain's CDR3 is CASSSHLRSYNAPLHF. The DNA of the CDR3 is TGTGCCAGCAGCTCCCACCTGAGGTCCTATAATGCACCCCTCCACTTT.

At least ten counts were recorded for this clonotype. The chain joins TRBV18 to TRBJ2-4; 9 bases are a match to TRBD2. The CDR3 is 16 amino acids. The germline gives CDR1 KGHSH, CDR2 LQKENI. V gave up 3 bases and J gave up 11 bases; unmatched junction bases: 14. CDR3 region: CASSPSAWTSESVQYF. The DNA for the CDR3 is TGTGCCAGCTCACCTTCCGCATGGACTAGCGAGTCAGTTCAGTACTTC.

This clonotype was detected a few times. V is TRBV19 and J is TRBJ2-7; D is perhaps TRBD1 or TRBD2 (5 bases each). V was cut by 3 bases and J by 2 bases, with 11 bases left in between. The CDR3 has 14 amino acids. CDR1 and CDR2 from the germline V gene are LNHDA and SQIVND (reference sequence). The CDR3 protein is CASSIGGAAYEQYF. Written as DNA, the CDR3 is TGTGCCAGTAGTATTGGGGGTGCAGCCTACGAGCAGTACTTC.

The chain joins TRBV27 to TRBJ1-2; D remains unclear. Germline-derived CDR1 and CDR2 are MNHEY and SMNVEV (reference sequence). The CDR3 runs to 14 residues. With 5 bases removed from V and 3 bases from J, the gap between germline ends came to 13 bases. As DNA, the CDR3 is TGTGCCAGCAGTCCAAGGACGGAATACTATGGCTACACCTTC. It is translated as CASSPRTEYYGYTF.

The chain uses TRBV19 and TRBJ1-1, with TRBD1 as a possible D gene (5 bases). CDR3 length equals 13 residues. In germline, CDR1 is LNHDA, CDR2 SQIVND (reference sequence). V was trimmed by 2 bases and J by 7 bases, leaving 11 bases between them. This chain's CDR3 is CASSIIFQGEAFF. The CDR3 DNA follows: TGTGCCAGTAGTATAATTTTCCAGGGTGAAGCTTTCTTT.

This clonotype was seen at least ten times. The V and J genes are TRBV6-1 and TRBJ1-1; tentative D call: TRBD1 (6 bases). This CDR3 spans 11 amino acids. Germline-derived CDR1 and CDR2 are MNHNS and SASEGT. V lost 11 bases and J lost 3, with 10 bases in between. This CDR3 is CAGGEYTEAFF. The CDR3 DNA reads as TGTGCCGGGGGCGAGTACACTGAAGCTTTCTTT.